This is a list of T cell receptor beta chains from one sample in a study of molecular identifiers for immune sequencing clone quantification. TCRdb re-derived calls from the PCR reads in MiXCR, one entry per CDR3 protein. This sample has some 320,000 distinct CDR3 sequences; around a fifth occur once, and the top ten carry roughly 0.86%. Sequencing was performed on naive CD8+ T cells from blood, with Jurkat cell RNA spiked in. The receptor set was obtained from a human donor in good health. Some libraries in this study had Jurkat cell RNA spiked in. The CDR3 runs from the conserved cysteine through the conserved F or W. The D gene is left open where the match is weak. Clone size, where shown, is once, few, many, or a class for clones that have expanded.

D gene | J gene | V gene | clone size | CDR3 protein | CDR3 DNA
TRBD1 | TRBJ2-2 | TRBV7-9 | many | CASSPATGGVTGELFF | TGTGCCAGCAGCCCGGCGACAGGGGGAGTAACCGGGGAGCTGTTTTTT
TRBD1 | TRBJ2-7 | TRBV6-5 | NA | CASSPQTGGYEQYF | TGTGCCAGCAGTCCTCAGACAGGGGGCTACGAGCAGTACTTC
NA | TRBJ2-1 | TRBV27 | many | CASSLSMYNEQFF | TGTGCCAGCAGTTTATCGATGTACAATGAGCAGTTCTTC
NA | TRBJ1-5 | TRBV20-1 | many | CSAGDPYSNQPQHF | TGCAGTGCTGGGGACCCTTATAGCAATCAGCCCCAGCATTTT
NA | TRBJ1-4 | TRBV4-1 | many | CASSPSISLNEKLFF | TGCGCCAGCAGCCCTTCAATCTCCCTAAATGAAAAACTGTTTTTT
NA | TRBJ2-2 | TRBV2 | NA | CASRDPGTSWVGELFF | TGTGCCAGCAGGGACCCTGGGACCTCGTGGGTCGGGGAGCTGTTTTTT
TRBD2 | TRBJ2-5 | TRBV27 | few | CASSPLGSGGQETQYF | TGTGCCAGCAGTCCCCTGGGAAGCGGGGGCCAAGAGACCCAGTACTTC
NA | TRBJ2-7 | TRBV14 | NA | CASSQDAQTYEQYF | TGTGCCAGCAGCCAAGATGCGCAAACCTACGAGCAGTACTTC
TRBD2 | TRBJ2-3 | TRBV2 | many | CASSGIISTTSGVETQYF | TGTGCCAGCAGTGGTATCATATCGACGACTAGCGGGGTTGAAACGCAGTATTTT
NA | TRBJ1-1 | TRBV27 | NA | CASRLQGRAEAFF | TGTGCCAGCAGATTACAGGGTAGGGCTGAAGCTTTCTTT
NA | TRBJ2-5 | TRBV6-6 | NA | CASSYPKETQYF | TGTGCCAGCAGTTACCCTAAAGAGACCCAGTACTTC
TRBD2 | TRBJ2-3 | TRBV2 | many | CASGPPWGGSTDTQYF | TGTGCCAGCGGCCCCCCTTGGGGGGGGAGCACAGATACGCAGTATTTT
TRBD1 | TRBJ2-5 | TRBV12-3/TRBV12-4 | NA | CASSQPRGQGEETQYF | TGTGCCAGCAGCCAACCCCGCGGACAGGGCGAGGAGACCCAGTACTTC
NA | TRBJ2-2 | TRBV5-1 | NA | CASSRNPWTSSSTGELFF | TGCGCCAGCAGCCGTAACCCCTGGACGAGCTCGAGCACCGGGGAGCTGTTTTTT
NA | TRBJ1-1 | TRBV19 | NA | CASSMDDLQTEAFF | TGTGCCAGTAGTATGGACGATCTGCAAACTGAAGCTTTCTTT
NA | TRBJ2-6 | TRBV29-1 | many | CSVVPSSGANVLTF | TGCAGCGTTGTACCCAGCTCTGGGGCCAACGTCCTGACTTTC
NA | TRBJ2-3 | TRBV7-9 | NA | CASSQSLGAKDTQYF | TGTGCCAGCAGCCAAAGTTTGGGGGCGAAGGATACGCAGTATTTT
NA | TRBJ2-5 | TRBV10-3 | NA | CAISEPTQIEETQYF | TGTGCCATCAGTGAGCCCACCCAGATTGAAGAGACCCAGTACTTC
NA | TRBJ1-1 | TRBV4-1 | many | CASSQNQGATTEAFF | TGCGCCAGCAGCCAAAACCAGGGCGCGACCACTGAAGCTTTCTTT
NA | TRBJ2-2 | TRBV3-1 | many | CASSQGSRWSTGELFF | TGTGCCAGCAGCCAAGGAAGCCGGTGGAGCACCGGGGAGCTGTTTTTT
NA | TRBJ2-1 | TRBV4-3 | many | CASSQDAGQIYNEQFF | TGCGCCAGCAGCCAAGATGCGGGCCAGATCTACAATGAGCAGTTCTTC
TRBD2 | TRBJ2-2 | TRBV20-1 | NA | CSALGLAGNTGELFF | TGCAGTGCCTTGGGACTAGCGGGAAACACCGGGGAGCTGTTTTTT
NA | TRBJ2-3 | TRBV20-1 | few | CSAREPYHVTDTQYF | TGCAGTGCTAGAGAGCCATATCATGTCACAGATACGCAGTATTTT
TRBD2 | TRBJ2-7 | TRBV7-2 | once | CASSELAGLYEQYF | TGTGCCAGCAGCGAACTAGCGGGACTATACGAGCAGTACTTC
TRBD2 | TRBJ2-3 | TRBV2 | many | CASIPSRTSGSTDTQYF | TGTGCCAGCATTCCCAGTCGGACTAGCGGTAGCACAGATACGCAGTATTTT
NA | TRBJ2-3 | TRBV7-2 | NA | CASSQEGVVRTDTQYF | TGTGCCAGCAGCCAGGAGGGTGTCGTACGTACAGATACGCAGTATTTT
NA | TRBJ2-7 | TRBV4-1 | NA | CASGLGQGYEQYF | TGCGCCAGCGGCCTGGGTCAGGGCTACGAGCAGTACTTC
NA | TRBJ2-2 | TRBV7-9 | many | CASSGRDSMNTGELFF | TGTGCCAGCAGCGGGCGGGACAGCATGAACACCGGGGAGCTGTTTTTT
NA | TRBJ1-1 | TRBV7-2 | many | CASSFPHPGAEAFF | TGTGCCAGCAGCTTCCCCCACCCCGGCGCTGAAGCTTTCTTT
TRBD1 | TRBJ2-5 | TRBV28 | many | CATTDRGGETQYF | TGTGCCACGACTGACAGGGGAGGAGAGACCCAGTACTTC